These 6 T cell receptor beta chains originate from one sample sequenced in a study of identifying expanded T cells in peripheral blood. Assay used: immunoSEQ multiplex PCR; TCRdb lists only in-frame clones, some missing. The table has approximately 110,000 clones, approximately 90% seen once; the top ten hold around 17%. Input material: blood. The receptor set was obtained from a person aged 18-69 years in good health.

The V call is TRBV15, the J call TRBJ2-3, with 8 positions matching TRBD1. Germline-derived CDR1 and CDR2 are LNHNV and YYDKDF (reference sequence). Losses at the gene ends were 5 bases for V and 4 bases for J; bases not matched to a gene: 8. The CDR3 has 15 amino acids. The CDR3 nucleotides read TGTGCCACCAGCGGGGAAGGACAGGGCGCAGATACGCAGTATTTT. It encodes CATSGEGQGADTQYF.

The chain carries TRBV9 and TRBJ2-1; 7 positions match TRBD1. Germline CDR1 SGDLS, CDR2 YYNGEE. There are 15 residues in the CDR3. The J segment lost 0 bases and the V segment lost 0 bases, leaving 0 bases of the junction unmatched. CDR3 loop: CASSVGQGSYNEQFF. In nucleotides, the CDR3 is TGTGCCAGCAGCGTAGGACAGGGCTCCTACAATGAGCAGTTCTTC. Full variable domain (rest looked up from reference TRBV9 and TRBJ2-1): DSGVTQTPKHLITATGQRVTLRCSPRSGDLSVYWYQQSLDQGLQFLIQYYNGEERAKGNILERFSAQQFPDLHSELNLSSLELGDSALYFCASSVGQGSYNEQFFGPGTRLTVL.

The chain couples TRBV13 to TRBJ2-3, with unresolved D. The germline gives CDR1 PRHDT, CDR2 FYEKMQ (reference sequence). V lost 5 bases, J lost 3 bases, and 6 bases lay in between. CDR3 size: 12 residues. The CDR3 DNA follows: TGTGCCAGCAGCCTAATGACAGATACGCAGTATTTT. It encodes CASSLMTDTQYF. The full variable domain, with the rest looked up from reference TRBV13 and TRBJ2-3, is AAGVIQSPRHLIKEKRETATLKCYPIPRHDTVYWYQQGPGQDPQFLISFYEKMQSDKGSIPDRFSAQQFSDYHSELNMSSLELGDSALYFCASSLMTDTQYFGPGTRLTVL.

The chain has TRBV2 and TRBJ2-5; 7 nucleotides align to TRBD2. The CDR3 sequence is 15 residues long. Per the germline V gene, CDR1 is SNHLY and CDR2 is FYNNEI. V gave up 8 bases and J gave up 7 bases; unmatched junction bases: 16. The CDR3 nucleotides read TGTGCCAGCCGAGAACGTGGGGGGGGAGTAGGGACCCAGTACTTC. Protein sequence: CASRERGGGVGTQYF.

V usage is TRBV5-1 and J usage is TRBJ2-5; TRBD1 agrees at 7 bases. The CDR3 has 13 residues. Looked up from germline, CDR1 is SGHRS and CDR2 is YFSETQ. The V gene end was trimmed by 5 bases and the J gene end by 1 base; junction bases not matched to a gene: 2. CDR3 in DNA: TGCGCCAGCAGTGGGGACAGCCAAGAGACCCAGTACTTC. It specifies CASSGDSQETQYF.

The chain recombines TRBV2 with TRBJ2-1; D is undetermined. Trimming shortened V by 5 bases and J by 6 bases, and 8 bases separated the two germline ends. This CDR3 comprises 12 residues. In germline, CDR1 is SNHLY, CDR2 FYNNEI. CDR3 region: CASSPDLNEQFF. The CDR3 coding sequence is TGTGCCAGCAGTCCGGACCTCAATGAGCAGTTCTTC.